These 5 T cell receptor beta chains were sequenced from one sample in a study of T cell responses to AZD1222 COVID-19 vaccine. Assay: immunoSEQ multiplex PCR; the TCRdb copy retains only in-frame clones and omits some. Altogether around 100,000 clones are present, over 75% being singletons, with the ten largest covering around 9.4%. The sample in question was peripheral blood, obtained on day 0 of AZD1222 vaccination. The receptor set was obtained from an adult in good health.

This clone was counted a single time. The V call is TRBV9, the J call TRBJ2-1; 7 positions agree with TRBD2. Germline V lookup: CDR1 SGDLS, CDR2 YYNGEE. This CDR3 has 16 amino acids. V trimming: 0 bases; J trimming: 5 bases; junction bases outside the gene matches: 8. CDR3: CASSVGLAEEDNEQFF. The CDR3 DNA sequence: TGTGCCAGCAGCGTAGGTCTAGCGGAGGAAGACAATGAGCAGTTCTTC.

The chain employs TRBV4-3 and TRBJ2-1; TRBD2 agrees at 12 bases. The CDR3 extends over 15 amino acids. Germline V gene sequence: CDR1 LGHNA, CDR2 YSLEER. Unmatched junction bases numbered 5, after V lost 0 bases and J lost 11 bases. CDR3 in amino acids: CASSQETSGRIKQFF. Here the CDR3 DNA reads TGCGCCAGCAGCCAAGAGACTAGCGGGAGAATAAAGCAGTTCTTC.

The chain carries TRBV11-2 and TRBJ2-3; D may match TRBD1 or TRBD2 (6 bases each). The CDR3 totals 18 residues. Trimming took 1 base from V and 1 from J, leaving 18 bases between them. Germline-derived CDR1 and CDR2 are SGHAT and FQNNGV. CDR3: CASSLVKSGGAGTDTQYF. Written as DNA, the CDR3 is TGTGCCAGCAGCTTAGTCAAATCCGGGGGCGCGGGCACAGATACGCAGTATTTT.

The J gene is TRBJ2-5, the V gene TRBV28; 12 bases are shared with TRBD2. After removal of 5 bases from V and 2 bases from J, the junction contained 12 bases not matched to a gene. The CDR3 has 18 residues. Per germline, CDR1 MDHEN and CDR2 SYDVKM. The CDR3 bases are TGTGCCAGCAGTCCGATCCACCGAGGACTAGCGGGACAAGAGACCCAGTACTTC. Protein sequence: CASSPIHRGLAGQETQYF.

The rearrangement links TRBV6-2 or TRBV6-3 to TRBJ2-1; 13 positions agree with TRBD2. Per germline, CDR1 MNHEY and CDR2 SVGEGT. There are 14 residues in the CDR3. V lost 1 base, J lost 12 bases, and 3 bases stayed unmatched. The CDR3: CASSYLGLAGRQFF. Here the CDR3 DNA reads TGTGCCAGCAGTTACTTGGGACTAGCGGGACGGCAGTTCTTC.